Presented here are 30 T cell receptor beta chains from one specimen sequenced in a study of blood T cell repertoires in COVID-19. Sequenced by immunoSEQ multiplex PCR; TCRdb stores in-frame clones only, minus some. Of around 200,000 clones in the sample, approximately 80% were seen once. The material sequenced was peripheral blood. The receptors here all came from a man aged 50-60 years who had recovered from COVID-19.

V is TRBV18 and J is TRBJ2-7; TRBD2 might be the D (5 bases). Trimming removed 2 bases at V and 4 bases at J, with 6 bases between. The CDR3 spans 12 residues. Germline V lookup: CDR1 KGHSH, CDR2 LQKENI. Here the CDR3 reads CASSPKRYEQYF. CDR3 sequence (DNA): TGTGCCAGCTCACCAAAGCGGTACGAGCAGTACTTC.

The CDR3 DNA reads TGTGCCAGCGTGAGGGACGGGAGGACAGATACGCAGTATTTT. It is translated as CASVRDGRTDTQYF. The chain has TRBV2 and TRBJ2-3, with 7 bases aligning to TRBD2. Per germline, CDR1 SNHLY and CDR2 FYNNEI. The CDR3 is 14 residues long. V lost 8 bases, J lost 3 bases, and 8 bases stayed unmatched.

The chain's CDR3 is CASSLTTSNEQFF. As DNA, the CDR3 is TGTGCCAGCAGCTTAACGACATCCAATGAGCAGTTCTTC. This chain links TRBV11-3 with TRBJ2-1; D not certain. Germline V gives CDR1 SGHNT, CDR2 YENEEA. The V gene lost 2 bases and the J gene lost 6 bases, with 8 bases spanning the gap. This CDR3 contains 13 residues.

The CDR3 coding sequence is TGTGCCAGCAGCAACGGGAAGGCTAGCGGGGGCGATAGCTCCTACAATGAGCAGTTCTTC. Its protein is CASSNGKASGGDSSYNEQFF. The V call is TRBV21-1, the J call TRBJ2-1; the table assigns TRBD2, which was not confirmed against the DNA. TRBV21-1 is marked as a pseudogene. The CDR3 covers 20 residues.

V is TRBV11-2 and J is TRBJ1-2, with D perhaps matching TRBD1 (5 bases). From germline, CDR1 is SGHAT and CDR2 FQNNGV. This CDR3 region has 13 residues. V was cut by 5 bases and J by 5 bases, with 12 bases left in between. The CDR3 loop reads CASSPIGDYGYTF. In DNA, the CDR3 is TGTGCCAGCAGCCCGATAGGGGATTATGGCTACACCTTC.

As regards this clone: Its ends do not fully match the called genes, so a read error is possible. V gene TRBV7-8 combines with J gene TRBJ2-7; TRBD2 might be the D (6 bases). CDR3 length equals 11 residues. Germline CDR1 reads SGHVS; CDR2 reads FQNEAQ. DNA of the CDR3: TGTGCCAGCAGCTCCCCCGGGAGTTGGAACTTC. Residues: CASSSPGSWNF.

In its sample, this clone was seen a few times. The chain has TRBV4-3 and TRBJ2-1; 14 positions match TRBD2. The CDR3 is 17 amino acids. Trimming at V came to 0 bases and at J to 8 bases, leaving 6 bases not matched to a gene. Germline CDR1 and CDR2: LGHNA and YSLEER. The CDR3 protein is CASSQENGLAGGDEQFF. DNA of the CDR3: TGCGCCAGCAGCCAAGAAAACGGACTAGCGGGGGGTGATGAGCAGTTCTTC.

This clone was seen just once. The CDR3: CASSLGLNNSPLHF. CDR3 DNA sequence: TGTGCCAGCAGCCTAGGACTGAATAATTCACCCCTCCACTTT. The V call is TRBV27, the J call TRBJ1-6; D not certain. The CDR3 is 14 amino acids. The V gene lost 6 bases and the J gene lost 5 bases, with 11 bases spanning the gap. CDR1 is MNHEY, CDR2 SMNVEV, per germline (reference sequence).

Only one count was recorded for this clone. The rearrangement joins TRBV7-9 to TRBJ2-7, with D maybe TRBD1 (6 bases). In germline, CDR1 is SEHNR, CDR2 FQNEAQ (reference sequence). Trimming took 2 bases from V and 0 from J, leaving 14 bases between them. The CDR3 covers 16 residues. CDR3 nucleotide sequence: TGTGCCAGCAGCTTATTCCCCAAAGGGGGCTCCTACGAGCAGTACTTC. Its translation is CASSLFPKGGSYEQYF. The entire variable domain, with the rest obtained from reference TRBV7-9 and TRBJ2-7, is as follows: DTGVSQNPRHKITKRGQNVTFRCDPISEHNRLYWYRQTLGQGPEFLTYFQNEAQLEKSRLLSDRFSAERPKGSFSTLEIQRTEQGDSAMYLCASSLFPKGGSYEQYFGPGTRLTVT.

The chain is built from TRBV6-2 or TRBV6-3 and TRBJ2-7; D gene ambiguous. In germline, CDR1 is MNHEY, CDR2 SVGEGT. With 3 bases removed from V and 2 bases from J, the gap between germline ends came to 11 bases. The CDR3 spans 14 residues. The CDR3 nucleotides read TGTGCCAGCAGTTATGCCAGTTATCCCTACGAGCAGTACTTC. It codes for CASSYASYPYEQYF.

This clone was counted once. The chain couples TRBV24-1 to TRBJ1-1, with 7 bases matching TRBD1. Germline V gene sequence: CDR1 KGHDR, CDR2 SFDVKD. The CDR3 contains 15 residues. The V segment lost 4 bases and the J segment 5 bases; nucleotides outside the gene matches: 9. CDR3 amino acids: CATSDSDRKTTEAFF. In DNA, the CDR3 is TGTGCCACCAGTGACTCGGACAGGAAGACAACTGAAGCTTTCTTT.

This clone came up a few times. The V call is TRBV5-1, the J call TRBJ2-7; TRBD1 agrees at 12 bases. This CDR3 has 14 amino acids. The V and J ends lost 3 bases and 6 bases, in that order; junction bases with no gene match: 4. From germline, CDR1 is SGHRS and CDR2 YFSETQ. The CDR3 sequence is CASSYGTGGREQYF. The CDR3 region has the DNA TGCGCCAGCAGCTACGGGACAGGGGGCCGCGAGCAGTACTTC.

This clone has just one count. The chain joins TRBV15 to TRBJ2-3; possibly TRBD2 for D (6 bases). Germline values: CDR1 LNHNV, CDR2 YYDKDF (reference sequence). The CDR3 has 16 residues. V gave up 4 bases and J gave up 1 base, with 15 bases separating them. The CDR3 DNA reads TGTGCCACCAGCACGGGAGCCCCGTTTGGCACAGATACGCAGTATTTT. As protein: CATSTGAPFGTDTQYF.

The J gene is TRBJ2-5, the V gene TRBV7-9; 8 bases match TRBD1. Looked up from germline, CDR1 is SEHNR and CDR2 is FQNEAQ (reference sequence). V shed 5 bases and J 5 bases; nucleotides not matched to a gene: 16. The CDR3 spans 17 residues. CDR3 amino acids: CASSLLLGQGARETQYF. As DNA, the CDR3 is TGTGCCAGCAGCCTTCTGTTGGGTCAGGGGGCTCGGGAGACCCAGTACTTC.

The chain uses TRBV27 and TRBJ2-7, with D hard to call. CDR3 length: 15 amino acids. Trimming removed 3 bases at V and 0 bases at J, with 12 bases between. Germline V gene lookup returns CDR1 MNHEY and CDR2 SMNVEV (reference sequence). The CDR3 DNA is TGTGCCAGCAGTTTGGCAGGCCAAACCTCCTACGAGCAGTACTTC. It specifies CASSLAGQTSYEQYF.

The rearrangement uses TRBV4-3 and TRBJ1-1; 9 nucleotides line up with TRBD1. This CDR3 region has 17 residues. Germline V gene sequence: CDR1 LGHNA, CDR2 YSLEER. Trimming removed 1 base from V and 2 bases from J; junction bases left unmatched: 8. CDR3 residues: CASSQGRQGEFNTEAFF. CDR3 nucleotide sequence: TGCGCCAGCAGCCAAGGGCGACAGGGGGAATTTAACACTGAAGCTTTCTTT.

The chain joins TRBV19 to TRBJ2-1; the D gene is possibly TRBD1 (5 bases). Germline V gene sequence: CDR1 LNHDA, CDR2 SQIVND (reference sequence). V was shortened by 3 bases and J by 2 bases, with 14 bases between the two germline ends. CDR3 length: 16 residues. The CDR3 DNA reads TGTGCCAGTAGTATCTCGCACAGGTTCCCCTACAATGAGCAGTTCTTC. It codes for CASSISHRFPYNEQFF.

This chain joins TRBV30 and TRBJ2-3; TRBD2 matches 13 bases. Germline loops: CDR1 GTSNPN, CDR2 SVGIG (reference sequence). The CDR3 is made up of 15 amino acids. Losses at the gene ends were 0 bases for V and 10 bases for J; bases not matched to a gene: 7. CDR3 nucleotides: TGTGCCTGGAGTGTAGGACTAGCGGGAGACTCTTCGCAGTATTTT. Encoded protein: CAWSVGLAGDSSQYF.

This chain joins TRBV28 and TRBJ1-3; TRBD1 might be the D (6 bases). Germline V gives CDR1 MDHEN, CDR2 SYDVKM. This CDR3 is 15 amino acids long. Between the trimmed V and J ends, which lost 5 bases and 0 bases, there was a span of 11 bases. Written as DNA, the CDR3 is TGTGCCAGCAGTGGTGGGGGCTACTCTGGAAACACCATATATTTT. Translated, it gives CASSGGGYSGNTIYF. Full variable domain (outside the CDR3, taken from reference TRBV28 and TRBJ1-3): DVKVTQSSRYLVKRTGEKVFLECVQDMDHENMFWYRQDPGLGLRLIYFSYDVKMKEKGDIPEGYSVSREKKERFSLILESASTNQTSMYLCASSGGGYSGNTIYFGEGSWLTVV.

This chain joins TRBV16 and TRBJ1-2, with D tentatively TRBD1 (6 bases). Per germline, CDR1 KGHSY and CDR2 FQNENV. With 1 base removed from V and 4 bases from J, the gap between germline ends came to 7 bases. The CDR3 spans 13 residues. CDR3 loop: CASSQYRAYGYTF. The CDR3 DNA is TGTGCCAGCAGCCAATACAGGGCCTATGGCTACACCTTC.

V is TRBV5-1 and J is TRBJ2-1, with 9 bases identical to TRBD2. The CDR3 runs 14 residues. The germline V gene encodes CDR1 SGHRS and CDR2 YFSETQ. V lost 4 bases and J lost 9; bases outside the gene matches: 8. The CDR3 sequence is CASSLREGRSEQFF. The CDR3 nucleotides read TGCGCCAGCAGCCTGCGGGAGGGCCGTAGTGAGCAGTTCTTC. Filled out from reference TRBV5-1 and TRBJ2-1, the complete variable domain reads KAGVTQTPRYLIKTRGQQVTLSCSPISGHRSVSWYQQTPGQGLQFLFEYFSETQRNKGNFPGRFSGRQFSNSRSEMNVSTLELGDSALYLCASSLREGRSEQFFGPGTRLTVL.

The rearrangement uses TRBV4-2 and TRBJ1-1; tentatively, D is TRBD1 (5 bases). Germline V gene lookup returns CDR1 LGHNA and CDR2 YNFKEQ. Trimming cost V 0 bases and J 2 bases, with 16 bases left between them. The CDR3 sequence is 17 residues long. The DNA for the CDR3 is TGTGCCAGCAGCCAAGATGTATTCGGGGGGTATAACACTGAAGCTTTCTTT. Translating it yields CASSQDVFGGYNTEAFF.

The V gene is TRBV19, the J gene TRBJ2-7; perhaps TRBD2 as D (6 bases). The CDR3 has 13 amino acids. Germline V lookup: CDR1 LNHDA, CDR2 SQIVND (reference sequence). The germline V and J ends were trimmed by 1 base and 3 bases, with 7 bases remaining between them. This chain's CDR3 is CASSIGRGYEQYF. The CDR3 DNA reads as TGTGCCAGTAGTATAGGGAGGGGCTACGAGCAGTACTTC.

This rearrangement joins TRBV18 to TRBJ2-7, with D perhaps matching TRBD1 (6 bases). V lost 8 bases to trimming and J lost 5 bases, with 16 bases between them. Germline CDR1 is KGHSH and CDR2 is LQKENI. This CDR3 has 13 amino acids. The CDR3 DNA follows: TGTGCCAGCACCGAGACACAGGGCCACGAGCAGTACTTC. This gives the protein CASTETQGHEQYF.

This clone was detected only a few times. V is TRBV14 and J is TRBJ1-2; TRBD1 is a possible D gene (6 bases). CDR3 length: 14 residues. V shed 0 bases and J shed 8 bases, with 13 bases lying between them. CDR1 and CDR2 (germline): SGHDN, FVKESK. The CDR3 loop reads CASSQDGDIRGYTF. Written as DNA, the CDR3 is TGTGCCAGCAGCCAAGATGGGGACATAAGAGGCTACACCTTC.

This chain joins TRBV7-9 and TRBJ2-1; possible D gene TRBD2, 6 bases. The V gene's germline CDR1 is SEHNR and CDR2 FQNEAQ (reference sequence). V lost 5 bases and J 0 bases, leaving 14 bases between the germline ends. CDR3 size: 16 residues. The CDR3 DNA reads TGTGCCAGCAGCCCCGTGCGGGGTATCTCCTACAATGAGCAGTTCTTC. It translates to CASSPVRGISYNEQFF. The full variable domain, its missing parts supplied by reference TRBV7-9 and TRBJ2-1, is DTGVSQNPRHKITKRGQNVTFRCDPISEHNRLYWYRQTLGQGPEFLTYFQNEAQLEKSRLLSDRFSAERPKGSFSTLEIQRTEQGDSAMYLCASSPVRGISYNEQFFGPGTRLTVL.

V and J are TRBV7-2 and TRBJ2-1, with a weak D call TRBD1 (6 bases). The CDR3 spans 15 residues. The germline V and J ends were trimmed by 4 bases and 0 bases, with 10 bases remaining between them. Germline assignment: CDR1 SGHTA and CDR2 FQGNSA. CDR3 nucleotides: TGTGCCAGCAGCTCCAGGGGCCGCTCCTACAATGAGCAGTTCTTC. Translated, it gives CASSSRGRSYNEQFF.

This chain links TRBV4-1 with TRBJ2-7, with 10 nucleotides matching TRBD1. This CDR3 contains 15 residues. Germline CDR1 MGHRA, CDR2 YSYEKL. The V gene end was trimmed by 3 bases and the J gene end by 4 bases; junction bases not matched to a gene: 6. CDR3 sequence reads: CASSHLGTGDYEQYF. The CDR3 DNA is TGCGCCAGCAGCCACCTCGGGACAGGGGATTACGAGCAGTACTTC.

This clone was seen a few times. The V and J genes are TRBV19 and TRBJ1-6, with 7 bases fitting TRBD1. Germline lookup yields CDR1 LNHDA and CDR2 SQIVND (reference sequence). The V and J ends lost 5 bases and 11 bases, in that order; junction bases with no gene match: 9. There are 14 residues in the CDR3. CDR3: CASSLGTATTPLHF. CDR3 in DNA: TGTGCCAGTAGTCTCGGGACAGCAACAACACCCCTCCACTTT.

V is TRBV5-6 and J is TRBJ2-7; D not certain. CDR3 length: 15 residues. V shed 0 bases and J shed 0 bases, with 10 bases lying between them. Germline loops: CDR1 SGHDT, CDR2 YYEEEE. The CDR3 here is CASSLETWSSYEQYF. The CDR3 DNA reads TGTGCCAGCAGCTTGGAAACCTGGAGCTCCTACGAGCAGTACTTC.